The present entry profiles one T cell receptor (beta chain) with its context. Vbeta (60) and Jbeta (13) primers were used in the PCR. TCRdb's table, derived via immunoSEQ multiplex PCR, lists solely in-frame clones and lacks some. Seen here are 180,000 or so clones, approximately 83% observed once, and the top ten hold 7.5% to 10%. This entry comes from a study of cytomegalovirus exposure and HLA in healthy donors. Trimming stripped 4 bases from V and 7 bases from J, with 8 bases between. CDR3 length: 12 residues. Germline CDR1 ENHRY, CDR2 SYGVKD. The TCR was taken from a young man in good health and CMV-seropositive. The specimen was PBMCs. This rearrangement joins TRBV10-3 to TRBJ2-4, with D possibly TRBD2 on 7 matching bases. Written as DNA, the CDR3 is TGTGCCATCAGTGCGGGGGGCAACATTCAGTACTTC. Amino acids: CAISAGGNIQYF.